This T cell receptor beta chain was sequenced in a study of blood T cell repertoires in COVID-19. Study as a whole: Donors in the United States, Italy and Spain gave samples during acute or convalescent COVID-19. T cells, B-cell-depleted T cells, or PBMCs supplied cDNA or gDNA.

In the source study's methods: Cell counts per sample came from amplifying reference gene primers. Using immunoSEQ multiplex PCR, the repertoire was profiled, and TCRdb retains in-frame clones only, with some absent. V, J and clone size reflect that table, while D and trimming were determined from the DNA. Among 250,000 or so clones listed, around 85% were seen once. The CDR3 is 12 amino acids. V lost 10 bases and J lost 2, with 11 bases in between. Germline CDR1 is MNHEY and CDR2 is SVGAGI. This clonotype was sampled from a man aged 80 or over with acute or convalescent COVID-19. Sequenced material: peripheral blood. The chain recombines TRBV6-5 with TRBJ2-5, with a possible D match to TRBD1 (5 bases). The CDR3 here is CATAGLQETQYF. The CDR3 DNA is TGTGCCACCGCAGGGTTACAAGAGACCCAGTACTTC.